Listed below are T cell receptor beta chains from one sample, sequenced in a study of T cell changes during pregnancy in multiple sclerosis. Libraries were prepared by immunoSEQ multiplex PCR; TCRdb keeps only in-frame clonotypes and omits some of them. The profile covers approximately 97,000 clones, with roughly 89% appearing a single time and under 2% taken by the ten largest. The sequencing used peripheral blood, collected after pregnancy. These receptors were obtained from a female donor in good health, enrolled as a control in a pregnancy study. The CDR3 runs from the conserved cysteine through the conserved F or W. A D gene is named only where the DNA matches it firmly. The size of a clone is reported for some rows only, either as once, few or many, or as a class for expanded clones.

13	-	TRBV5-6	TRBJ2-5	-	CASSLQGRETQYF	TGTGCCAGCAGCTTACAGGGGAGGGAGACCCAGTACTTC
14	-	TRBV7-9	TRBJ2-7	-	CASSTSGLLYEQYF	TGTGCCAGCAGCACTAGTGGGTTACTCTACGAGCAGTACTTC
15	-	TRBV11-1	TRBJ2-3	TRBD2	CASSFSGGFTDTQYF	TGTGCCAGCAGCTTTAGCGGGGGATTCACAGATACGCAGTATTTT
13	few	TRBV30	TRBJ2-7	TRBD1	CASAGGTGVEQYF	TGTGCCTCGGCCGGGGGGACAGGGGTCGAGCAGTACTTC
12	-	TRBV15	TRBJ2-2	-	CATSTNTGELFF	TGTGCCACCAGCACAAACACCGGGGAGCTGTTTTTT
16	-	TRBV18	TRBJ2-2	-	CASYSPHLANTGELFF	TGTGCCAGCTACTCACCCCACCTCGCGAACACCGGGGAGCTGTTTTTT
15	few	TRBV13	TRBJ1-2	TRBD1	CASSLEVRGPGGYTF	TGTGCCAGCAGCTTAGAAGTCAGGGGGCCTGGGGGCTACACCTTC
15	-	TRBV9	TRBJ2-7	TRBD1	CASSAGTGGRYEQYF	TGTGCCAGCAGCGCCGGGACAGGGGGAAGGTACGAGCAGTACTTC
15	-	TRBV5-1	TRBJ1-5	-	CASSLASGKNQPQHF	TGCGCCAGCAGTCTTGCCTCGGGAAAAAATCAGCCCCAGCATTTT
15	few	TRBV5-6	TRBJ1-5	-	CASSLGAYSNQPQHF	TGTGCCAGCAGCTTGGGGGCTTATAGCAATCAGCCCCAGCATTTT
14	-	TRBV4-3	TRBJ1-5	-	CASSQEPRNQPQHF	TGCGCCAGCAGCCAAGAACCCAGAAATCAGCCCCAGCATTTT
12	-	TRBV4-2	TRBJ1-1	-	CASSQGGAEAFF	TGTGCCAGCAGCCAGGGGGGAGCTGAAGCTTTCTTT
13	-	TRBV6-5	TRBJ1-2	-	CASQAGGNYGYTF	TGTGCCAGTCAGGCGGGAGGTAACTATGGCTACACCTTC
18	once	TRBV28	TRBJ2-1	TRBD2	CASSLFPRTSGGAVEQFF	TGTGCCAGCAGTTTATTCCCTAGGACTAGCGGGGGGGCCGTTGAGCAGTTCTTC
15	-	TRBV27	TRBJ2-7	-	CASSSIRLGNYEQYF	TGTGCCAGCAGTTCGATCAGACTAGGTAACTACGAGCAGTACTTC
16	-	TRBV7-2	TRBJ2-3	-	CASSSGLPGGADTQYF	TGTGCCAGCAGCTCGGGACTCCCTGGAGGGGCAGATACGCAGTATTTT
15	few	TRBV6-1	TRBJ2-4	-	CASSEQALAKNIQYF	TGTGCCAGCAGTGAACAGGCGCTAGCCAAAAACATTCAGTACTTC
15	-	TRBV7-2	TRBJ2-7	TRBD1	CASSPRDRGIYEQYF	TGTGCCAGCAGCCCCCGGGACAGGGGGATCTACGAGCAGTACTTC
15	-	TRBV19	TRBJ2-1	TRBD1	CASSIGTGYYNEQFF	TGTGCCAGTAGTATTGGGACAGGGTACTACAATGAGCAGTTCTTC
13	-	TRBV28	TRBJ2-7	TRBD1	CASSRTGLYEQYF	TGTGCCAGCAGTCGGACAGGCCTTTACGAGCAGTACTTC
12	-	TRBV19	TRBJ1-2	-	CASSSRSYGYTF	TGTGCCAGTAGCTCAAGGAGCTATGGCTACACCTTC
13	-	TRBV30	TRBJ2-7	TRBD1	CAWTPGQGYEQYF	TGTGCCTGGACACCGGGACAGGGGTACGAGCAGTACTTC